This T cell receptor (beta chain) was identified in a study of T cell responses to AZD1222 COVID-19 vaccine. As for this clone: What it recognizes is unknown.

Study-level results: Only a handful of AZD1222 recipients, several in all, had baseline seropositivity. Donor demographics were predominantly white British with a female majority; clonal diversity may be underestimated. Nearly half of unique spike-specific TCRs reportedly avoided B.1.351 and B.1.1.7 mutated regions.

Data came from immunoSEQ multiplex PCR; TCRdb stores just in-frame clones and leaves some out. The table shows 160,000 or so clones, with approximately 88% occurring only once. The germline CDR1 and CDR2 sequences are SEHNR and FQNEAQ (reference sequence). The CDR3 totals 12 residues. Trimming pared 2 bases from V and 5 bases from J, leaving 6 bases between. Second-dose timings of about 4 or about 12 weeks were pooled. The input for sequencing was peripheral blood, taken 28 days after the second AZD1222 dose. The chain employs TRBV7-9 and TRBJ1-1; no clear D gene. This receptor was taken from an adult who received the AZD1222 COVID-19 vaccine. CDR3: CASSLMVTEAFF. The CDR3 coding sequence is TGTGCCAGCAGCTTAATGGTGACTGAAGCTTTCTTT. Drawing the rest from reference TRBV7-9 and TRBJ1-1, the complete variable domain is DTGVSQNPRHKITKRGQNVTFRCDPISEHNRLYWYRQTLGQGPEFLTYFQNEAQLEKSRLLSDRFSAERPKGSFSTLEIQRTEQGDSAMYLCASSLMVTEAFFGQGTRLTVV.